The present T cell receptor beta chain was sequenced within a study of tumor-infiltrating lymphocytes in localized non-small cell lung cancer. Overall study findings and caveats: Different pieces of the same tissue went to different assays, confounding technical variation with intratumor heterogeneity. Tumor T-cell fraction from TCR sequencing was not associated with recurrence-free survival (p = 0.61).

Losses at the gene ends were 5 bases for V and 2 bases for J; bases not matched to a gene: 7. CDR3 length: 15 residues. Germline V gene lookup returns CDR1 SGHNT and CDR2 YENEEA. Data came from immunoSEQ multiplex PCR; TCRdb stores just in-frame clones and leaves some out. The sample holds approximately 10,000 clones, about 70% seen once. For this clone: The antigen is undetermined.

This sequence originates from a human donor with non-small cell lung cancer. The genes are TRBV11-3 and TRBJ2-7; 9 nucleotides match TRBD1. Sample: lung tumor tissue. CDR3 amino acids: CASSRSGQGPYEQYF. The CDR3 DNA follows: TGTGCCAGCAGCCGGTCGGGACAGGGCCCCTACGAGCAGTACTTC. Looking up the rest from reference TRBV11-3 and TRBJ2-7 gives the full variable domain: EAGVVQSPRYKIIEKKQPVAFWCNPISGHNTLYWYLQNLGQGPELLIRYENEEAVDDSQLPKDRFSAERLKGVDSTLKIQPAELGDSAVYLCASSRSGQGPYEQYFGPGTRLTVT.